What follows are 32 T cell receptor beta chains derived from one specimen sequenced in a study of T-cell reconstitution after alpha-beta-depleted transplantation in children. As it was prepared, the TCRbeta library received unique molecular identifiers. TCRdb re-called the PCR reads with MiXCR, one entry per CDR3 protein. Of roughly 500,000 distinct CDR3 sequences in the sample, around a third are singletons; the top ten hold around 2.4%. Sequencing used PBMCs from the stem cell graft donor, obtained from the stem cell graft. The receptors here all came from a human donor who donated a stem cell graft to a child with aplastic anemia.

This clonotype was seen many times. Sequence at one end of the junction differs from germline and may be a read error. The chain uses TRBV7-2 and TRBJ2-5; D unresolved. This CDR3 is built from 13 residues. The germline V gene has CDR1 SGHTA and CDR2 FQGNSA. CDR3 residues: CASSLAGRETQYF. The DNA of the CDR3 is TGTGCCAGCAGTTTAGCCGGACGGGAGACCCAGTACTTC.

The chain is built from TRBV19 and TRBJ1-1; D is ambiguous. The germline V gene has CDR1 LNHDA and CDR2 SQIVND (reference sequence). V was pared by 7 bases and J by 3 bases, with 15 bases between. The CDR3 loop spans 14 amino acids. The CDR3 DNA follows: TGTGCCAGTACCCAGGACCGATATGACACTGAAGCTTTCTTT. It encodes CASTQDRYDTEAFF.

This clonotype has just a few counts. The chain carries TRBV7-2 and TRBJ2-4; D unresolved. Trimming took off 5 bases at V and 9 bases at J, with 17 bases between the two ends. The germline gives CDR1 SGHTA, CDR2 FQGNSA. CDR3 length equals 14 residues. CDR3 region: CASSLNWGVSIQYF. CDR3 coding DNA: TGTGCCAGCAGCCTCAATTGGGGTGTGAGCATTCAGTACTTC.

The rearrangement joins TRBV7-9 to TRBJ1-4, with D hard to call. The CDR3 has 15 residues. In germline, CDR1 is SEHNR, CDR2 FQNEAQ (reference sequence). Trimming left V 4 bases short and J 7 bases short, with 16 bases between. As DNA, the CDR3 is TGTGCCAGCAGCTCGCCGCAGGAGGCTGGTGAAAAACTGTTTTTT. The encoded protein is CASSSPQEAGEKLFF. Drawing the rest from reference TRBV7-9 and TRBJ1-4, the complete variable domain is DTGVSQNPRHKITKRGQNVTFRCDPISEHNRLYWYRQTLGQGPEFLTYFQNEAQLEKSRLLSDRFSAERPKGSFSTLEIQRTEQGDSAMYLCASSSPQEAGEKLFFGSGTQLSVL.

This clonotype was detected only a few times. The chain joins TRBV7-2 to TRBJ2-1; 10 bases align to TRBD2. The germline V gene encodes CDR1 SGHTA and CDR2 FQGNSA. The CDR3 has 17 amino acids. With 5 bases clipped from V and 7 bases from J, the junction kept 14 bases outside the gene matches. The CDR3 here is CASSPTGNLAGVNEQFF. The DNA for the CDR3 is TGTGCCAGCAGCCCTACAGGGAACCTAGCGGGAGTGAATGAGCAGTTCTTC.

This clonotype was found a few times. J is TRBJ2-1 and V is TRBV5-1; tentatively, D is TRBD2 (5 bases). V lost 0 bases to trimming and J lost 8 bases, with 21 bases between them. The CDR3 totals 17 residues. Per the germline V gene, CDR1 is SGHRS and CDR2 is YFSETQ. Here the CDR3 reads CASSLARRTSPYDEQFF. The CDR3 nucleotides are TGCGCCAGCAGCTTGGCCAGGAGAACTAGTCCCTATGATGAGCAGTTCTTC.

The V gene is TRBV1, the J gene TRBJ2-1; no check of the table's D call, TRBD1, against the DNA was made. TRBV1 is a documented pseudogene. The CDR3 is 18 residues long. The CDR3 DNA is TGCACCAGCAGCCAATCTGGCCAGCGGGAAGGGGTCGACAATGAGCAGTTCTTC. Amino acids: CTSSQSGQREGVDNEQFF.

This clonotype was counted only a few times. The rearrangement links TRBV19 to TRBJ1-2; D is ambiguous. This CDR3 comprises 19 residues. V lost 7 bases to trimming and J lost 1 base, with 28 bases between them. Per germline, CDR1 LNHDA and CDR2 SQIVND (reference sequence). The CDR3 DNA follows: TGTGCCAGTAAGGAGGCTCCTGGCGAGTCACTCGGGCTTAACTATGGCTACACCTTC. It specifies CASKEAPGESLGLNYGYTF.

J is TRBJ1-1 and V is TRBV10-2, with D unresolved. The CDR3 contains 14 residues. Germline lookup yields CDR1 WSHSY and CDR2 SAAADI. Between the trimmed V and J ends, which lost 4 bases and 4 bases, there was a span of 13 bases. Written as DNA, the CDR3 is TGCGCCAGCAGTGCCGCTAGGAGCAGCACTGAAGCTTTCTTT. Protein sequence: CASSAARSSTEAFF.

The chain uses TRBV12-3 or TRBV12-4 and TRBJ2-3, with TRBD2 matching over 7 bases. Trimming took 3 bases from V and 6 from J; bases not matched to a gene: 15. The CDR3 length is 17 residues. The CDR3 nucleotides are TGTGCCAGCAGTTTGAGGGCTAGCGGCCACCAATCCGATACGCAGTATTTT. Amino acid sequence: CASSLRASGHQSDTQYF.

The gene calls are TRBV5-6 and TRBJ1-5, with unresolved D. Per the germline V gene, CDR1 is SGHDT and CDR2 is YYEEEE. V lost 6 bases and J lost 0, with 16 bases in between. CDR3 size: 16 residues. The CDR3 region has the DNA TGTGCCAGCACCTCTAGCGTGGGGAATAGCAATCAGCCCCAGCATTTT. Translating gives CASTSSVGNSNQPQHF.

The J gene is TRBJ2-5, the V gene TRBV29-1; 7 nucleotides agree with TRBD2. The germline V gene has CDR1 SQVTM and CDR2 ANQGSEA. Unmatched junction bases numbered 9, after V lost 4 bases and J lost 4 bases. The CDR3 has 14 residues. Written as DNA, the CDR3 is TGCAGCGTTGTAAGGGCGGGAGCGGGAGAGACCCAGTACTTC. Its translation: CSVVRAGAGETQYF.

The CDR3 nucleotides are TGCGCCAGCAGCCAAAGATGGTGGGAGACCCAGTACTTC. This translates into CASSQRWWETQYF. V and J are TRBV4-3 and TRBJ2-5; D remains ambiguous. CDR3 size: 13 residues. V was shortened by 2 bases and J by 5 bases, with 9 bases between the two germline ends. Germline assignment: CDR1 LGHNA and CDR2 YSLEER.

The chain combines TRBV29-1 with TRBJ1-5, with TRBD1 matching over 9 bases. The CDR3 loop spans 13 amino acids. With 6 bases clipped from V and 6 bases from J, the junction kept 6 bases outside the gene matches. Germline loops: CDR1 SQVTM, CDR2 ANQGSEA. The CDR3: CSVLQGAGQPQHF. The CDR3 DNA follows: TGCAGCGTCTTACAGGGGGCTGGTCAGCCCCAGCATTTT.

The J gene is TRBJ2-7, the V gene TRBV2; 12 bases are shared with TRBD2. The CDR3 is made up of 14 amino acids. CDR1 and CDR2 (germline): SNHLY, FYNNEI. J was trimmed by 7 bases and V by 10 bases; bases with no gene match: 11. The CDR3 DNA is TGTGCCACCAATAGACTAGCGGGAGTTGGGGAGCAGTACGTC. It codes for CATNRLAGVGEQYV.

This clonotype was seen a few times. V gene TRBV6-1 combines with J gene TRBJ1-5, with D maybe TRBD1 (6 bases). The CDR3 has 15 amino acids. V lost 5 bases, J lost 0 bases, and 11 bases lay in between. Germline CDR1 reads MNHNS; CDR2 reads SASEGT. The CDR3 here is CASSHGQYSNQPQHF. The CDR3 region has the DNA TGTGCCAGCAGTCACGGACAGTATAGCAATCAGCCCCAGCATTTT.

This clonotype turned up a few times. The V and J genes are TRBV5-4 and TRBJ2-3, with D perhaps TRBD1 (8 bases). Germline CDR1 and CDR2: SGHNT and YYREEE (reference sequence). Trimming shortened V by 3 bases and J by 1 base, and 12 bases separated the two germline ends. The CDR3 totals 15 residues. CDR3 sequence: CASSWTGRGTDTQYF. The CDR3 nucleotides read TGTGCCAGCAGCTGGACAGGGAGGGGCACAGATACGCAGTATTTT.

This rearrangement joins TRBV21-1 to TRBJ2-4; TRBD1 reflects the table's D call only, with no check against the DNA. TRBV21-1 is tagged as a pseudogene. CDR3 length: 17 residues. CDR3 residues: CASLFPAQTKAKNIQYF. As DNA, the CDR3 is TGTGCCAGCCTCTTCCCCGCCCAGACGAAAGCCAAAAACATTCAGTACTTC.

This chain joins TRBV7-8 and TRBJ2-7; 8 nucleotides align to TRBD2. V lost 4 bases, J lost 2 bases, and 7 bases stayed unmatched. This CDR3 comprises 15 residues. Germline-derived CDR1 and CDR2 are SGHVS and FQNEAQ. The CDR3 region is CASSYSGGEPYEQYF. The DNA for the CDR3 is TGTGCCAGCAGCTACTCGGGGGGGGAACCCTACGAGCAGTACTTC.

The chain combines TRBV11-1 with TRBJ1-3; no clear D. The germline CDR1 and CDR2 sequences are SGHAT and FQDESV (reference sequence). The length of the CDR3 is 14 residues. Trimming removed 6 bases at V and 2 bases at J, with 11 bases between. The CDR3 nucleotides are TGTGCCAGCAGTTTGCAACCCACTGGAAACACCATATATTTT. It is translated as CASSLQPTGNTIYF. Combining the CDR3 with reference TRBV11-1 and TRBJ1-3 gives the whole variable domain EAEVAQSPRYKITEKSQAVAFWCDPISGHATLYWYRQILGQGPELLVQFQDESVVDDSQLPKDRFSAERLKGVDSTLKIQPAELGDSAMYLCASSLQPTGNTIYFGEGSWLTVV.

The sample holds many counts of this clonotype. CDR3 residues: CSVGTDRGLGAFF. CDR3 DNA: TGCAGCGTTGGCACAGACAGGGGGTTAGGGGCTTTCTTT. The V call is TRBV29-1, the J call TRBJ1-1; 9 bases are shared with TRBD1. The CDR3 totals 13 residues. Trimming removed 4 bases from V and 11 bases from J; junction bases left unmatched: 11. Per germline, CDR1 SQVTM and CDR2 ANQGSEA.

This clonotype came up a few times. V usage is TRBV27 and J usage is TRBJ2-4; maybe TRBD2 (5 bases). This CDR3 is 14 amino acids long. Germline CDR1 and CDR2: MNHEY and SMNVEV (reference sequence). V was clipped by 2 bases and J by 6 bases, with 11 bases between them. The CDR3 DNA sequence: TGTGCCAGCAGTTTACGTAGCGTCGGAAACATTCAGTACTTC. Translating gives CASSLRSVGNIQYF.

This chain joins TRBV4-2 and TRBJ1-1; D is unresolved. CDR1 and CDR2 from the germline V gene are LGHNA and YNFKEQ. This CDR3 spans 16 amino acids. With 0 bases removed from V and 6 bases from J, the gap between germline ends came to 17 bases. This CDR3 is CASSQEAIRTLPEAFF. The CDR3 DNA is TGTGCCAGCAGCCAAGAGGCCATTCGGACTTTGCCTGAAGCTTTCTTT.

V is TRBV6-2 or TRBV6-3 and J is TRBJ2-7, with no clear D. Germline CDR1 and CDR2: MNHEY and SVGEGT. CDR3 length: 12 amino acids. V was shortened by 5 bases and J by 0 bases, with 5 bases between the two germline ends. CDR3 DNA sequence: TGTGCCAGCAGTCCCAGCTCCTACGAGCAGTACGTC. It is translated as CASSPSSYEQYV.

This clonotype has just a few counts. The CDR3 coding sequence is TGTGCCAGCAGTTCCCATTATGGGGGGCGACGAATGAACACTGAAGCTTTCTTT. It encodes CASSSHYGGRRMNTEAFF. This chain connects TRBV6-5 to TRBJ1-1, with D maybe TRBD1 (6 bases). The CDR3 has 18 amino acids. Germline CDR1 and CDR2: MNHEY and SVGAGI. Trimming cost V 4 bases and J 0 bases, with 21 bases left between them.

The chain has TRBV7-2 and TRBJ2-2, with a weak D call TRBD1 (6 bases). CDR3 size: 16 residues. Germline V gene sequence: CDR1 SGHTA, CDR2 FQGNSA. V lost 1 base and J 6 bases, leaving 15 bases between the germline ends. The CDR3 nucleotides read TGTGCCAGCAGCTTAGGCTCGGCAGGGGAATCCGGGGAGCTGTTTTTT. It encodes CASSLGSAGESGELFF.

This clonotype was counted only a few times. This chain connects TRBV27 to TRBJ2-2; no firm D call. Between the trimmed V and J ends, which lost 4 bases and 0 bases, there was a span of 9 bases. CDR1 and CDR2 from the germline V gene are MNHEY and SMNVEV (reference sequence). The CDR3 length is 15 residues. The CDR3 nucleotides read TGTGCCAGCAGTTCGCATACCACGAACACCGGGGAGCTGTTTTTT. This encodes CASSSHTTNTGELFF.

The chain combines TRBV14 with TRBJ2-3; D unresolved. Looked up from germline, CDR1 is SGHDN and CDR2 is FVKESK. V was shortened by 0 bases and J by 0 bases, with 13 bases between the two germline ends. The CDR3 totals 17 residues. CDR3 bases: TGTGCCAGCAGCCAAGAATCGTGGGCGATCAGCACAGATACGCAGTATTTT. Its protein product is CASSQESWAISTDTQYF.

The chain carries TRBV4-2 and TRBJ2-7; TRBD2 matches at 9 bases. CDR1 is LGHNA and CDR2 is YNFKEQ in the germline V gene. The CDR3 is made up of 15 amino acids. J lost 5 bases, V lost 4 bases, and 9 bases had no gene match. The CDR3 nucleotides are TGTGCCAGCAGCCTTATCCGCGGGAGGGCACACGAGCAGTACGTC. Amino acid sequence: CASSLIRGRAHEQYV.

The rearrangement uses TRBV18 and TRBJ1-1; no clear D. CDR1 is KGHSH, CDR2 LQKENI, per germline. Trimming took off 2 bases at V and 2 bases at J, with 9 bases between the two ends. There are 14 residues in the CDR3. CDR3 region: CASSPNPPNTEAFF. In DNA form, the CDR3 reads TGTGCCAGCTCACCAAATCCCCCTAACACTGAAGCTTTCTTT. The full variable domain, rest sourced from reference TRBV18 and TRBJ1-1, is NAGVMQNPRHLVRRRGQEARLRCSPMKGHSHVYWYRQLPEEGLKFMVYLQKENIIDESGMPKERFSAEFPKEGPSILRIQQVVRGDSAAYFCASSPNPPNTEAFFGQGTRLTVV.

This clonotype was recorded a few times. This chain joins TRBV6-1 and TRBJ1-5; a possible D gene is TRBD1 (5 bases). The germline V gene has CDR1 MNHNS and CDR2 SASEGT. This CDR3 contains 16 residues. Between the trimmed V and J ends, which lost 3 bases and 2 bases, there was a span of 14 bases. Here the CDR3 DNA reads TGTGCCAGCAGTGACAGGGAAATGGAGGGCAATCAGCCCCAGCATTTT. Amino acid sequence: CASSDREMEGNQPQHF.

V gene TRBV19 combines with J gene TRBJ2-7; 8 nucleotides line up with TRBD2. V lost 4 bases to trimming and J lost 5 bases; unmatched junction nucleotides: 10. This CDR3 is 15 amino acids long. The germline CDR1 and CDR2 sequences are LNHDA and SQIVND (reference sequence). The CDR3 here is CASSSLREAVDEQYF. The DNA of the CDR3 is TGTGCCAGTAGTAGCCTGCGGGAGGCGGTGGACGAGCAGTACTTC.